This T cell receptor beta chain was captured in a study of blood T cell repertoires in COVID-19. About the study: Nucleic acid was either cDNA or gDNA, and it came from T cells, B-cell-depleted T cells, or PBMCs.

The V segment lost 5 bases and the J segment 6 bases; nucleotides outside the gene matches: 10. This CDR3 contains 16 residues. Germline-derived CDR1 and CDR2 are SGHVS and FQNEAQ. As originally analysed: Amplification of reference gene primers was used by the study to estimate nucleated cell counts. The table came from immunoSEQ multiplex PCR; TCRdb's copy has only in-frame clones and leaves some out. The DNA was the basis for D and trimming; V, J and clone size are from that table. The table has more than 200,000 clones, over 80% seen once; the top ten hold around 25%. This clonotype was obtained from a man aged 40-49 years with acute or convalescent COVID-19. The chain combines TRBV7-8 with TRBJ2-1; 10 bases are a match to TRBD2. The specimen sequenced was peripheral blood. This CDR3 reads CASSDKLAGTINEQFF. The DNA for the CDR3 is TGTGCCAGCAGCGATAAACTAGCGGGAACCATCAATGAGCAGTTCTTC. Drawing the rest from reference TRBV7-8 and TRBJ2-1, the complete variable domain is GAGVSQSPRYKVAKRGQDVALRCDPISGHVSLFWYQQALGQGPEFLTYFQNEAQLDKSGLPSDRFFAERPEGSVSTLKIQRTQQEDSAVYLCASSDKLAGTINEQFFGPGTRLTVL.